What follows is one T cell receptor beta chain and its context. What antigen it recognizes has not been identified. Base qualities are not at hand, and no much larger clone is one base apart. This sample stems from a study of blood T cell repertoires in COVID-19 (dated by TCRdb to 2020 to 2021). Concerning the study at large: Samples from collaborators originated in the United States, Italy and Spain and spanned both the acute and convalescent phases of COVID-19. The material from the prospective study consisted of cDNA or gDNA derived from T cells, B-cell-depleted T cells, or PBMCs. The dataset comprised deeply sampled blood TCRbeta repertoires from subjects exposed to, actively infected with, or recovered from COVID-19. The repertoires were released in a freely available public database intended as a resource for research on the immune response to SARS-CoV-2. The samples were drawn from the first 160 participants of the ongoing ImmuneRACE study and from some 1,300 subjects provided by 6 global collaborators. A de-identified subject ID, COVID-19 status, age in years and sex were almost always included in the sample metadata. Where HLA class I and class II types were available, the types were taken from metadata supplied by the sample provider, not from assay-based typing. The full study reports these points: The quantity of clinical and demographic metadata differed by source and by participant and was supplied without curation.

Whole blood was collected in K2EDTA tubes by collaborating institutions according to the institutions' own protocols. Collaborator samples were shipped for TCRbeta analysis as frozen whole blood, isolated PBMCs, or DNA extracted from either sample type. The immunoSEQ Assay, a bias-controlled multiplex PCR, was used to amplify TCRbeta CDR3 regions from genomic DNA. The authors' analysis ran thus. The number of nucleated cells in each sample was estimated from the amplification of reference gene primers within the assay. To quantify the absolute abundance of each unique TCRbeta CDR3 rearrangement, sequence reads were collapsed and filtered. For each sample, productive Simpson clonality was calculated as the square root of Simpson's diversity index across productive rearrangements. The table comes from immuneACCESS by way of TCRdb, which keeps in-frame sequences with V and J called. Part of the clones is missing from these tables; in studies checked, under half for an unresolved V gene and the rest for unknown reasons. That table furnishes V, J and clone size, whereas the DNA furnished D and trimming. This sample lists under 150,000 clones; 88% were detected once. The ten most abundant clones make up roughly 2.1% of the sample.

From the cysteine through the phenylalanine, the CDR3 covers 13 amino acids. The entry retains the CDR3 DNA only, 39 bases that are in frame from base 1. In the germline V gene (reference sequence), CDR1 corresponds to LNHDA and CDR2 to SQIVND. V is pruned by 6 bases and J by 0 bases, leaving 2 bases of the junction without a gene match. The chain joins TRBV19 to TRBJ2-7; 7 junctional bases match TRBD2. The TCR sequence derives from a human donor in a cohort sampled during active COVID-19. Input material: peripheral blood. The CDR3 protein: CASSTGGSYEQYF. The DNA sequence is TGTGCCAGTAGCACGGGGGGCTCCTACGAGCAGTACTTC.